Shown below are 27 T cell receptor beta chains from a single sample sequenced in a study of T-cell reconstitution after alpha-beta-depleted transplantation in children. Preparation of the TCRbeta library used unique molecular identifiers. MiXCR, applied by TCRdb to the PCR reads, yields one record per CDR3 protein. The sample records some 500,000 distinct CDR3 sequences, roughly 18% being singletons. The sequencing used PBMCs from the stem cell graft donor, collected from the stem cell graft. Receptor source: a human donor who donated a stem cell graft to a child with acute lymphoblastic leukemia.

Only a few counts were recorded for this clonotype. The chain recombines TRBV6-1 with TRBJ2-5, with 10 bases that match TRBD2. V gave up 6 bases and J gave up 3 bases; unmatched junction bases: 7. This CDR3 is built from 15 residues. Germline values: CDR1 MNHNS, CDR2 SASEGT. CDR3 amino acids: CASSEDGLAEETQYF. Here the CDR3 DNA reads TGTGCCAGCAGCGAGGATGGACTAGCGGAAGAGACCCAGTACTTC.

This clonotype occurred a few times. The chain recombines TRBV5-8 with TRBJ1-5, with D perhaps TRBD1 (5 bases). Trimming left V 4 bases short and J 1 base short, with 18 bases between. CDR3 length equals 17 residues. Per the germline V gene, CDR1 is SGHTS and CDR2 is YDEGEE. Here the CDR3 reads CASSKGRGMGSNQPQHF. CDR3 coding DNA: TGTGCCAGCAGCAAAGGAAGGGGAATGGGGAGCAATCAGCCCCAGCATTTT. The full variable domain, with the rest looked up from reference TRBV5-8 and TRBJ1-5, is EAGVTQSPTHLIKTRGQQATLRCSPISGHTSVYWYQQALGLGLQFLLWYDEGEERNRGNFPPRFSGRQFPNYSSELNVNALELEDSALYLCASSKGRGMGSNQPQHFGDGTRLSIL.

This clonotype was detected a few times. The J gene is TRBJ2-1, the V gene TRBV18, with TRBD2 matching over 7 bases. CDR1 and CDR2 (germline): KGHSH, LQKENI. The CDR3 loop spans 16 amino acids. The trim removed 2 bases at V and 9 bases at J, leaving 13 bases unmatched. CDR3 in amino acids: CASSPIGLDGRTEQFF. The CDR3 nucleotides are TGTGCCAGCTCACCAATCGGACTAGACGGGAGGACTGAGCAGTTCTTC.

This rearrangement joins TRBV29-1 to TRBJ1-1; 7 positions agree with TRBD1. Trimming removed 6 bases from V and 3 bases from J; junction bases left unmatched: 13. This CDR3 region has 15 residues. From germline, CDR1 is SQVTM and CDR2 ANQGSEA. The CDR3 loop is CSVADRERRDTEAFF. The CDR3 DNA follows: TGCAGCGTGGCCGACAGGGAGAGGAGAGACACTGAAGCTTTCTTT.

This rearrangement joins TRBV20-1 to TRBJ2-7, with TRBD2 matching 8 bases. CDR3 length: 15 residues. The V gene end was trimmed by 6 bases and the J gene end by 2 bases; junction bases not matched to a gene: 12. Germline lookup yields CDR1 DFQATT and CDR2 SNEGSKA (reference sequence). The DNA of the CDR3 is TGCAGTGCCAGATGGAGCGGGAGTGCCGCCTACGAGCAGTACTTC. Its protein is CSARWSGSAAYEQYF.

In this sample, this clonotype turned up a few times. The rearrangement links TRBV6-1 to TRBJ2-4; D is possibly TRBD2 (6 bases). With 4 bases removed from V and 0 bases from J, the gap between germline ends came to 16 bases. CDR1 is MNHNS and CDR2 is SASEGT in the germline V gene. CDR3 length equals 17 residues. The chain's CDR3 is CASSAGDLNIAKNIQYF. The CDR3 DNA reads as TGTGCCAGCAGTGCGGGGGACCTTAATATAGCCAAAAACATTCAGTACTTC.

Only a few counts were recorded for this clonotype. The V gene is TRBV2, the J gene TRBJ2-2; the match to TRBD1 covers 8 bases. The V segment lost 3 bases and the J segment 5 bases; nucleotides outside the gene matches: 8. The germline gives CDR1 SNHLY, CDR2 FYNNEI. The CDR3 consists of 16 residues. CDR3 sequence (DNA): TGTGCCAGCAGTGATGTTACAGGGGGTACGACCGGGGAGCTGTTTTTT. Translated: CASSDVTGGTTGELFF.

This clonotype was seen only a few times. The chain has TRBV12-3 or TRBV12-4 and TRBJ1-2; 8 bases line up with TRBD1. This CDR3 has 16 residues. Trimming cost V 0 bases and J 5 bases; bases outside gene matches: 8. CDR3 DNA: TGTGCCAGCAGTTTAGCAGAGACAGGGGTTGGGTATGGCTACACCTTC. Translated: CASSLAETGVGYGYTF.

The CDR3, as DNA: TGTGCCAGCAGCCCCACAGGGGGCGCGGATGGCTACACCTTC. Translating gives CASSPTGGADGYTF. The rearrangement joins TRBV7-3 to TRBJ1-2, with TRBD1 identical over 9 bases. Trimming removed 5 bases from V and 6 bases from J; junction bases left unmatched: 7. CDR3 size: 14 residues. CDR1 is SGHTA, CDR2 FQGTGA, per germline.

The chain links TRBV5-1 to TRBJ2-7, with 7 bases fitting TRBD2. CDR1 and CDR2 from the germline V gene are SGHRS and YFSETQ. V shed 0 bases and J 2 bases; nucleotides not matched to a gene: 5. The CDR3 length is 15 residues. CDR3 amino acids: CASSLEASGTYEQYF. The CDR3 nucleotides read TGCGCCAGCAGCTTGGAGGCTAGCGGCACCTACGAGCAGTACTTC.

This clonotype was seen more than once but under ten times. The gene calls are TRBV4-1 and TRBJ2-7; 7 nucleotides match TRBD2. The CDR3 runs to 13 residues. Germline V CDR1 and CDR2: MGHRA, YSYEKL. The V segment lost 4 bases and the J segment 7 bases; nucleotides outside the gene matches: 7. The CDR3 DNA is TGCGCCAGCAGCCCCCTGGGAGGGGAGGAGCAGTACTTC. It is translated as CASSPLGGEEQYF.

A few counts support this clonotype. This chain uses TRBV20-1 with TRBJ1-2, with D possibly matching TRBD1 (6 bases). Trimming removed 0 bases from V and 4 bases from J, with 15 bases in between. The length of the CDR3 is 15 residues. Germline-derived CDR1 and CDR2 are DFQATT and SNEGSKA (reference sequence). CDR3 DNA sequence: TGCAGTGCTAGAGACCCCCCCCGGACAGCCTATGGCTACACCTTC. Residues: CSARDPPRTAYGYTF.

The chain joins TRBV4-1 to TRBJ2-6; 14 nucleotides agree with TRBD2. The CDR3 is made up of 18 amino acids. The V gene's germline CDR1 is MGHRA and CDR2 YSYEKL. Germline trimming cut 4 bases from V and 2 bases from J; bases unmatched to any gene: 4. The CDR3 DNA sequence: TGCGCCAGCAGCCTGACTAGCGGGAGGGCCCCTGGGGCCAACGTCCTGACTTTC. It codes for CASSLTSGRAPGANVLTF.

This clonotype was recorded a few times. This sequence joins TRBV7-2 and TRBJ2-2, with TRBD2 identical over 7 bases. The CDR3 has 14 residues. CDR1 is SGHTA, CDR2 FQGNSA, per germline. V trimming: 5 bases; J trimming: 9 bases; junction bases outside the gene matches: 9. The CDR3: CASSPWGGGRELFF. Written as DNA, the CDR3 is TGTGCCAGCAGCCCCTGGGGGGGTGGCCGGGAGCTGTTTTTT.

The chain links TRBV18 to TRBJ1-2; unclear D gene. The ends were cut back, 3 bases at V and 0 bases at J, with 14 bases in the middle. CDR1 is KGHSH, CDR2 LQKENI, per germline. The CDR3 contains 16 residues. The CDR3, as DNA: TGTGCCAGCTCACCTCCAACAGCCAAGTCTAACTATGGCTACACCTTC. Amino acids: CASSPPTAKSNYGYTF.

This clonotype was counted only a few times. The chain employs TRBV27 and TRBJ1-6, with D unclear. Germline loops: CDR1 MNHEY, CDR2 SMNVEV (reference sequence). The CDR3 consists of 14 residues. With 2 bases removed from V and 14 bases from J, the gap between germline ends came to 16 bases. CDR3 residues: CASSLAPTPRTLHF. CDR3 bases: TGTGCCAGCAGTTTAGCCCCTACTCCGCGCACCCTCCACTTT.

CDR3 in amino acids: CASSQDRDPFVPQHF. Written as DNA, the CDR3 is TGTGCCAGCAGCCAAGATCGAGACCCCTTTGTGCCCCAGCATTTT. The genes are TRBV3-1 and TRBJ1-5; no reliable D call. Trimming left V 0 bases short and J 9 bases short, with 15 bases between. The CDR3 is 15 amino acids. Per germline, CDR1 LGHDT and CDR2 YNNKEL (reference sequence).

CDR3 in amino acids: CASTPGRANTEAFF. CDR3 sequence (DNA): TGTGCCAGCACTCCGGGACGGGCGAACACTGAAGCTTTCTTT. The rearrangement links TRBV12-3 or TRBV12-4 to TRBJ1-1; D possibly corresponds to TRBD1 (5 bases). The CDR3 is 14 amino acids. Trimming removed 7 bases at V and 1 base at J, with 13 bases between.

This clonotype was detected only a few times. The rearrangement links TRBV5-1 to TRBJ2-6, with D possibly TRBD1 on 7 matching bases. This CDR3 has 19 residues. Germline values: CDR1 SGHRS, CDR2 YFSETQ. V lost 7 bases and J 0 bases, leaving 23 bases between the germline ends. As DNA, the CDR3 is TGCGCCAGCGATGGAGGGGGGCAGGGGGTCCACTCTGGGGCCAACGTCCTGACTTTC. It translates to CASDGGGQGVHSGANVLTF.

This clonotype showed up just a few times. The CDR3 sequence: CASSLLLGGETQYF. CDR3 nucleotide sequence: TGTGCCAGCAGCTTACTTCTCGGGGGTGAGACCCAGTACTTC. The gene calls are TRBV7-9 and TRBJ2-5; D may be TRBD2 (6 bases). From germline, CDR1 is SEHNR and CDR2 FQNEAQ (reference sequence). The CDR3 has 14 amino acids. V lost 2 bases and J lost 5, with 12 bases in between.

This clonotype was observed a few times. The genes are TRBV10-3 and TRBJ1-1; 12 nucleotides agree with TRBD1. The ends lost 4 bases at V and 6 bases at J; junction bases unmatched: 6. In germline, CDR1 is ENHRY, CDR2 SYGVKD. The CDR3 totals 15 residues. The CDR3: CAISGGGQGAPEAFF. The CDR3 region has the DNA TGTGCCATCAGTGGCGGGGGACAGGGGGCTCCTGAAGCTTTCTTT.

V gene TRBV7-9 combines with J gene TRBJ2-7; D gene ambiguous. The CDR3 covers 16 residues. V was trimmed by 5 bases and J by 1 base, leaving 18 bases between them. Germline lookup yields CDR1 SEHNR and CDR2 FQNEAQ (reference sequence). CDR3 protein: CASSDGLVGSSYEQYF. The CDR3 nucleotides read TGTGCCAGCAGCGACGGATTAGTGGGATCTTCCTACGAGCAGTACTTC.

This clonotype was detected a few times. The chain links TRBV4-1 to TRBJ1-3; D gene unclear. Germline assignment: CDR1 MGHRA and CDR2 YSYEKL. Trimming took 0 bases from V and 8 from J, leaving 2 bases between them. The CDR3 contains 11 residues. CDR3 loop: CASSQDYTIYF. CDR3 DNA: TGCGCCAGCAGCCAAGATTACACCATATATTTT.

This clonotype has more than one count but fewer than ten. This chain links TRBV12-3 or TRBV12-4 with TRBJ1-4; TRBD1 is a possible D gene (6 bases). Trimming took off 6 bases at V and 8 bases at J, with 16 bases between the two ends. The CDR3 totals 14 residues. The CDR3 is CASSTQGDREKLFF. The CDR3 DNA is TGTGCCAGCAGCACACAGGGAGATCGGGAAAAACTGTTTTTT.

V and J are TRBV5-6 and TRBJ1-5; 7 nucleotides match TRBD1. Losses at the gene ends were 2 bases for V and 2 bases for J; bases not matched to a gene: 4. This CDR3 has 15 amino acids. Germline CDR1 reads SGHDT; CDR2 reads YYEEEE. CDR3 protein: CASSLEGAGNQPQHF. The CDR3 DNA sequence: TGTGCCAGCAGCTTAGAGGGGGCGGGCAATCAGCCCCAGCATTTT.

The CDR3 is CSARDGGIAGGHNEQFF. In DNA form, the CDR3 reads TGCAGTGCTAGAGATGGGGGGATAGCGGGAGGGCACAATGAGCAGTTCTTC. The V gene is TRBV20-1, the J gene TRBJ2-1, with 11 bases identical to TRBD2. The CDR3 sequence is 17 residues long. Germline-derived CDR1 and CDR2 are DFQATT and SNEGSKA (reference sequence). J was trimmed by 5 bases and V by 0 bases; bases with no gene match: 9.

The chain combines TRBV7-3 with TRBJ1-2; D remains ambiguous. The CDR3 contains 15 residues. V lost 0 bases and J lost 3, with 11 bases in between. In germline, CDR1 is SGHTA, CDR2 FQGTGA. The CDR3 region is CASSLTGEGDYGYTF. The CDR3, as DNA: TGTGCCAGCAGCTTAACCGGGGAAGGTGACTATGGCTACACCTTC.